The clone carrying this T cell receptor (beta chain) was seen at least ten times. V was clipped by 1 base and J by 6 bases, with 13 bases between them. The CDR3 covers 15 residues. Germline CDR1 KGHDR, CDR2 SFDVKD. This record comes from a study of identical twins. Via MiXCR, TCRdb re-called the 5' RACE reads, giving one row per CDR3 protein. This table has approximately 600,000 distinct CDR3 sequences, around 7.4% appearing once. The same specimen was also included in a second study, on yellow fever vaccine responses in identical twins.

The chain is built from TRBV24-1 and TRBJ2-3; D may be TRBD1 (6 bases). The sequence derives from a woman aged 18 to 35 in good health. The material sequenced was PBMCs. For the CDR3, the DNA is TGTGCCACCAGTGATTTAGGGGCCGGACAGGATACGCAGTATTTT. This codes for CATSDLGAGQDTQYF.